This T cell receptor (beta chain) was found in a study of breast tumors, draining lymph nodes, adjacent tissues. Whole-study findings and limits: The lymph node origin of tumor T cells was framed as consistent with a hypothesis, not demonstrated. Findings are consistent with lymph node origin and intratumoral expansion of most tumor T cells.

TCRdb reanalysed the multiplex PCR reads using MiXCR and keeps one entry per CDR3 protein. Of about 15,000 distinct CDR3 sequences detected, about two thirds appear once; the ten largest clones hold approximately 20%. Germline CDR1 reads LGHNA; CDR2 reads YNFKEQ. The CDR3 spans 15 residues. Trimming removed 0 bases from V and 7 bases from J, with 13 bases in between. This clonotype was seen only once. Its matching antigen is unknown. V usage is TRBV4-2 and J usage is TRBJ2-1, with D possibly TRBD1 on 6 matching bases. The sequence was collected from a female donor with breast cancer. Some clones in this sample may be carry-over from other donors' samples. The sequenced sample was tumor-adjacent breast tissue. Here the CDR3 DNA reads TGTGCCAGCAGCCAAGAGGCCAGGGGAGTGAATGAGCAGTTCTTC. It yields the protein CASSQEARGVNEQFF.